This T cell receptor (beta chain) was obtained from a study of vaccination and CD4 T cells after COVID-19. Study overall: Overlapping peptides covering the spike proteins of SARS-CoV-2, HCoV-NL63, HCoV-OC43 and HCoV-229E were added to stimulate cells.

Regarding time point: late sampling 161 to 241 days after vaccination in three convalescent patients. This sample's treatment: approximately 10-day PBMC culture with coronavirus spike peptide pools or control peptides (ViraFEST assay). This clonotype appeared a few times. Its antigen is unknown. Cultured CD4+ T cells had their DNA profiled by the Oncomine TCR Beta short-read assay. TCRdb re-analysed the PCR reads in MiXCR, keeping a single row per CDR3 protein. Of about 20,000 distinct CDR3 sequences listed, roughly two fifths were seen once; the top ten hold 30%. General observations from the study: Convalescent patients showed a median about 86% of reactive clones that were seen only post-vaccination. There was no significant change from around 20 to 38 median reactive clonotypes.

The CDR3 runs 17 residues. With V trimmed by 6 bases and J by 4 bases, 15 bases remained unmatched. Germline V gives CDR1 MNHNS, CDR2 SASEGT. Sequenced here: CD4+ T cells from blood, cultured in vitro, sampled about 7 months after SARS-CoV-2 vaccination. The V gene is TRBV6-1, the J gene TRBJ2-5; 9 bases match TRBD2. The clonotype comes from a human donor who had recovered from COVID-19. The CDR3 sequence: CASRLTGTSLVAETQYF. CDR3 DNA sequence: TGTGCCAGCAGACTAACCGGGACTAGCTTAGTAGCAGAGACCCAGTACTTC.